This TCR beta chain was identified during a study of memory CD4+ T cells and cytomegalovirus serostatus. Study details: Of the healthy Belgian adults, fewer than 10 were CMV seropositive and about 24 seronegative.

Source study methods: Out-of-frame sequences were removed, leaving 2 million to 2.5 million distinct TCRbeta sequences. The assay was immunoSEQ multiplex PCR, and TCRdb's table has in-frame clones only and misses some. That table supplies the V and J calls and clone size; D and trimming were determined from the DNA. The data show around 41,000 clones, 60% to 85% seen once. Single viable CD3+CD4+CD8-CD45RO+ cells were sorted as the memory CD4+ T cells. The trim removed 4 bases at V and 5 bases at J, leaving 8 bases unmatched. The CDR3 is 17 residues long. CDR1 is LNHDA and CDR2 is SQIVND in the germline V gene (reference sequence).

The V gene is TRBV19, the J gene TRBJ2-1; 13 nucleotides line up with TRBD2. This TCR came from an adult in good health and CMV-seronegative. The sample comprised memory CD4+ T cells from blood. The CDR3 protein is CASSSLGLAGDNNEQFF. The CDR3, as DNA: TGTGCCAGTAGTAGTCTCGGACTAGCGGGAGATAACAATGAGCAGTTCTTC.